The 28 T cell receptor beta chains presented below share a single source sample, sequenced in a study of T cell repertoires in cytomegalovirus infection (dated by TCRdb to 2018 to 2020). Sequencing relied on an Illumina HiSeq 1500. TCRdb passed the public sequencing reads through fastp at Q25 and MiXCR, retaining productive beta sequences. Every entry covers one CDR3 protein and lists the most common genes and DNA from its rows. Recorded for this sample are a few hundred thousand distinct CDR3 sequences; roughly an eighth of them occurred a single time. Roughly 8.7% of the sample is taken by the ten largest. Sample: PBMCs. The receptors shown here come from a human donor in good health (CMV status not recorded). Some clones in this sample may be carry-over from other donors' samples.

In DNA, the CDR3 is TGTGCCAGTAGCGAACCATCCGGGACAGGGAATAATCAGCCCCAGCATTTT. Residues: CASSEPSGTGNNQPQHF. The chain carries TRBV19 and TRBJ1-5; 9 bases map to TRBD1. Germline assignment: CDR1 LNHDA and CDR2 SQIVND (reference sequence). Germline trimming cut 6 bases from V and 4 bases from J; bases unmatched to any gene: 13. The CDR3 totals 17 residues. Full variable domain (outside the CDR3, taken from reference TRBV19 and TRBJ1-5): DGGITQSPKYLFRKEGQNVTLSCEQNLNHDAMYWYRQDPGQGLRLIYYSQIVNDFQKGDIAEGYSVSREKKESFPLTVTSAQKNPTAFYLCASSEPSGTGNNQPQHFGDGTRLSIL.

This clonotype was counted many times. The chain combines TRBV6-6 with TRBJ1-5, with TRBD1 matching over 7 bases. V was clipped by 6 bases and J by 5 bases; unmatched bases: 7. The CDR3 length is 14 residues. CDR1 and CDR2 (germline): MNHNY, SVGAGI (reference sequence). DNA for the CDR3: TGTGCCAGCAGCAGAACCGGGACAGATCAGCCCCAGCATTTT. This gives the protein CASSRTGTDQPQHF.

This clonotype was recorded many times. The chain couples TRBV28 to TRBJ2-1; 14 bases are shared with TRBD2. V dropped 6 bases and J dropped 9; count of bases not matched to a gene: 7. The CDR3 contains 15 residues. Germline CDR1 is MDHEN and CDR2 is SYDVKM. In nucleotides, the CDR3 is TGTGCCAGCAGACCCGACGGACTAGCGGGAGGTGAGCAGTTCTTC. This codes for CASRPDGLAGGEQFF.

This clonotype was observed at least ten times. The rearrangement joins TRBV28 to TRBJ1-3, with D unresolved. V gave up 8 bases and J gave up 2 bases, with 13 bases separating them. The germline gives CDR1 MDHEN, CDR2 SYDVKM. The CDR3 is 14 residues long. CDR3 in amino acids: CASGDPGPGNTIYF. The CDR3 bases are TGTGCCAGCGGTGACCCCGGCCCTGGAAACACCATATATTTT.

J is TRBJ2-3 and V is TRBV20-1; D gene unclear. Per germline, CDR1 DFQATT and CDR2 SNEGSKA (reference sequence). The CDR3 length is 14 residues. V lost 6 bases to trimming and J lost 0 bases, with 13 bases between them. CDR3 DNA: TGCAGTGCCGGCCACAGCGTTAGCACAGATACGCAGTATTTT. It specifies CSAGHSVSTDTQYF.

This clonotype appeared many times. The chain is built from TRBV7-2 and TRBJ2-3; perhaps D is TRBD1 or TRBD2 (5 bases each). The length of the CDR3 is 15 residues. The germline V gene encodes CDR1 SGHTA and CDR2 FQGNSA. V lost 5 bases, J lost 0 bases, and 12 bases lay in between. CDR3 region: CASSPTGLSTDTQYF. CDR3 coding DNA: TGTGCCAGCAGCCCCACGGGGCTGAGCACAGATACGCAGTATTTT.

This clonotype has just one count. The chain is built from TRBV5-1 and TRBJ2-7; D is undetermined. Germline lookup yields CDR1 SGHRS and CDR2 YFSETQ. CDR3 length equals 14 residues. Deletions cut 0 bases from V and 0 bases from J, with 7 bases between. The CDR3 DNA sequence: TGCGCCAGCAGCTTGGAAAGAAACTCCTACGAGCAGTACTTC. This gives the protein CASSLERNSYEQYF.

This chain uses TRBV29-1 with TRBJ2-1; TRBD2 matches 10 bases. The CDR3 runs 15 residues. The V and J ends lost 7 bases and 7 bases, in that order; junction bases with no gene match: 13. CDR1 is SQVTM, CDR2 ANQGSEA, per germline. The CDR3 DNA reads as TGCAGCGCCCCACAGGGGCCTAGCGGGAGAAATGAGCAGTTCTTC. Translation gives CSAPQGPSGRNEQFF.

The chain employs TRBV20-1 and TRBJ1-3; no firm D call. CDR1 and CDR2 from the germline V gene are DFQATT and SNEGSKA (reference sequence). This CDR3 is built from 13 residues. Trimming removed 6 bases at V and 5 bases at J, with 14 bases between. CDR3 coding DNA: TGCAGTGCGCCAACTCCGGGCAGAAACACCATATATTTT. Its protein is CSAPTPGRNTIYF.

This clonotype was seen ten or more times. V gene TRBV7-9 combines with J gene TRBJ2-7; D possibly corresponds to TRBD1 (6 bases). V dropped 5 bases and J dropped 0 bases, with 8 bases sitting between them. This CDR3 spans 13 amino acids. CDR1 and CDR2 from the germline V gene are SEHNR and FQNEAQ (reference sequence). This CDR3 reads CASSRDNSYEQYF. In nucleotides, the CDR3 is TGTGCCAGCAGCCGGGACAACTCCTACGAGCAGTACTTC.

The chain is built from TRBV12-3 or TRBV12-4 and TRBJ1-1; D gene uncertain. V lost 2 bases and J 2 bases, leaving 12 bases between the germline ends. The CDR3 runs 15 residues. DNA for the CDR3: TGTGCCAGCAGTTTACACGGCCAAGCCAACACTGAAGCTTTCTTT. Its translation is CASSLHGQANTEAFF.

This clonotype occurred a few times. The CDR3 spells CASSSRQLSMNTEAFF. DNA for the CDR3: TGTGCCAGTAGTAGCAGGCAGCTATCCATGAACACTGAAGCTTTCTTT. This chain uses TRBV19 with TRBJ1-1; D not certain. The germline V gene encodes CDR1 LNHDA and CDR2 SQIVND (reference sequence). Trimming removed 4 bases at V and 0 bases at J, with 15 bases between. The CDR3 loop spans 16 amino acids.

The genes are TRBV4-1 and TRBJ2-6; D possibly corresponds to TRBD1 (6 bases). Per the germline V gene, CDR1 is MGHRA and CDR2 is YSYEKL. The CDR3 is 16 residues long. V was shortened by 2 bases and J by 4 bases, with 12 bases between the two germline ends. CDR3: CASSQLGATGANVLTF. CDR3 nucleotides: TGCGCCAGCAGCCAACTGGGGGCGACGGGGGCCAACGTCCTGACTTTC.

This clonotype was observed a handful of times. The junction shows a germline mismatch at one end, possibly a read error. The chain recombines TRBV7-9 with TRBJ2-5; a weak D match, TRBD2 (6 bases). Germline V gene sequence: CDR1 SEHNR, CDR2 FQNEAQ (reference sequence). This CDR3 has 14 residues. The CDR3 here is CASSLATPQETQYF. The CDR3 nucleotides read TGTGCCAGCAGCCTAGCGACTCCCCAAGAGACCCAGTACTTC.

CDR3 sequence (DNA): TGCAGCGTGGGGACAAGCAATCAGCCCCAGCATTTT. Protein sequence: CSVGTSNQPQHF. The rearrangement uses TRBV29-1 and TRBJ1-5, with a weak D call TRBD1 (6 bases). CDR1 is SQVTM, CDR2 ANQGSEA, per germline. V lost 6 bases and J lost 1, with 7 bases in between. This CDR3 has 12 residues.

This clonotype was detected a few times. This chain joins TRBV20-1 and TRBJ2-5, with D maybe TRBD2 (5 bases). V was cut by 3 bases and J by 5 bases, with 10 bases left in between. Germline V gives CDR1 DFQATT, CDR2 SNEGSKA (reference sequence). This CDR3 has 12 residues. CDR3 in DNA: TGCAGTGCTAGGGCCCGGGGTGAGACCCAGTACTTC. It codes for CSARARGETQYF.

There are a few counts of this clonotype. CDR3 bases: TGTGCCAGCAGCTCTGGGGTAGCGGTTACCTACGAGCAGTACTTC. Translating it yields CASSSGVAVTYEQYF. V and J are TRBV7-9 and TRBJ2-7; a weak D match, TRBD2 (6 bases). The CDR3 is 15 amino acids. Germline assignment: CDR1 SEHNR and CDR2 FQNEAQ (reference sequence). Trimming pared 4 bases from V and 2 bases from J, leaving 15 bases between.

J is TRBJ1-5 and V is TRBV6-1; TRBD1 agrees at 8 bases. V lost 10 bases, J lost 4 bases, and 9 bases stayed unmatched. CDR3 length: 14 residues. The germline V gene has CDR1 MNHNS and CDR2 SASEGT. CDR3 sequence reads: CAIETGTGNQPQHF. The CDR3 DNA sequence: TGTGCCATCGAAACCGGGACAGGAAATCAGCCCCAGCATTTT.

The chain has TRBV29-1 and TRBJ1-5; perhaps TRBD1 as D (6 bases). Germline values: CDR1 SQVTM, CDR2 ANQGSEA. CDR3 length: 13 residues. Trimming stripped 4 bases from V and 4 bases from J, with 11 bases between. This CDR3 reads CSVGQGYNQPQHF. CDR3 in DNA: TGCAGCGTTGGGCAGGGGTATAATCAGCCCCAGCATTTT. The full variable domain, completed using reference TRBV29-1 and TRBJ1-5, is SAVISQKPSRDICQRGTSLTIQCQVDSQVTMMFWYRQQPGQSLTLIATANQGSEATYESGFVIDKFPISRPNLTFSTLTVSNMSPEDSSIYLCSVGQGYNQPQHFGDGTRLSIL.

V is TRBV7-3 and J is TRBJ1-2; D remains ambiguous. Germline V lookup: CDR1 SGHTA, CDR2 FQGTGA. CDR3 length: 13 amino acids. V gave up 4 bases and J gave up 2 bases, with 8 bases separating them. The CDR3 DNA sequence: TGTGCCAGCAGCTCTGACGGAAACTATGGCTACACCTTC. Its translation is CASSSDGNYGYTF.

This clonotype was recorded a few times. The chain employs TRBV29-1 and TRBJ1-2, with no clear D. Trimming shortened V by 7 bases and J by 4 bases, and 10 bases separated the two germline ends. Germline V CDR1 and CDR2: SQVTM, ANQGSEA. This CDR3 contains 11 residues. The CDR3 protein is CSGENGYGYTF. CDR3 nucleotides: TGCAGCGGGGAGAACGGCTATGGCTACACCTTC.

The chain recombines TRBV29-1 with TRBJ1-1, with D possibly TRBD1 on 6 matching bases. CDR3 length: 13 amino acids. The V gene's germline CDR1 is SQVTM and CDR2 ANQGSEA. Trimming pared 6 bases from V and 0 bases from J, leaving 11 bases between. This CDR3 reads CSVETGMNTEAFF. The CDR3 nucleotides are TGCAGCGTGGAAACAGGGATGAACACTGAAGCTTTCTTT.

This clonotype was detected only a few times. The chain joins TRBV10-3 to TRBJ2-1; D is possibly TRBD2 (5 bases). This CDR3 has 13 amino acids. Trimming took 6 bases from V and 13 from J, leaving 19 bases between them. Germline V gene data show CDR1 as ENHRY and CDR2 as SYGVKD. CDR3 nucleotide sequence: TGTGCCATCAGCCCCGCGGGCGAGGTAGAACAGTTCTTC. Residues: CAISPAGEVEQFF.

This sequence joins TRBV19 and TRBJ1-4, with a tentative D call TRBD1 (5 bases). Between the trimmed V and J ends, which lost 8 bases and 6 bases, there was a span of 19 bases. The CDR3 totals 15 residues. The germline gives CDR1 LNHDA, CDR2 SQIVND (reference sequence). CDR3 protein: CASHRRGASDEKLFF. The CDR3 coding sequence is TGTGCCAGTCATAGACGGGGCGCTTCGGATGAAAAACTGTTTTTT.

CDR3 sequence: CASSRDRGQSDTQYF. The CDR3 DNA reads TGTGCCAGCAGCAGAGACAGGGGGCAGTCAGATACGCAGTATTTT. The rearrangement uses TRBV11-2 and TRBJ2-3, with 10 bases aligning to TRBD1. The CDR3 runs to 15 residues. Germline V gives CDR1 SGHAT, CDR2 FQNNGV. The trim removed 5 bases at V and 4 bases at J, leaving 6 bases unmatched.

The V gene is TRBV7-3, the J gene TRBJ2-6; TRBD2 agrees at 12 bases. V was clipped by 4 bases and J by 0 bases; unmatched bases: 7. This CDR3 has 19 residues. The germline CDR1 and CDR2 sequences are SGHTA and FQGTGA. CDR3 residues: CASSYRLAGALSGANVLTF. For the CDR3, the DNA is TGTGCCAGCAGCTACAGACTAGCGGGGGCGCTCTCTGGGGCCAACGTCCTGACTTTC.

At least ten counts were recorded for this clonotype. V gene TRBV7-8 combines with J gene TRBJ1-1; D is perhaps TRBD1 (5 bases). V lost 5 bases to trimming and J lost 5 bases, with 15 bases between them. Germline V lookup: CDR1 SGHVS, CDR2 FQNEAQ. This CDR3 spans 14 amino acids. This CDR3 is CASSAYRGRTEAFF. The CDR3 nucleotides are TGTGCCAGCAGCGCTTATCGGGGCCGGACTGAAGCTTTCTTT.

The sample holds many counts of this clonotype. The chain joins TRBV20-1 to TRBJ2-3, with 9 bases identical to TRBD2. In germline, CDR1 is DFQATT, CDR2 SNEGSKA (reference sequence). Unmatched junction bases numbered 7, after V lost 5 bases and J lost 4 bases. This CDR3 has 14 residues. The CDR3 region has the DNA TGCAGTGCTCGCCATAGCGGGAGACCAGATACGCAGTATTTT. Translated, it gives CSARHSGRPDTQYF.